This T cell receptor (beta chain) was captured by sequencing in a study of blood T cell repertoires in COVID-19. As handled by the study authors: Scientists estimated how many nucleated cells there were by amplifying reference gene primers. The method was immunoSEQ multiplex PCR; TCRdb's version includes in-frame clones alone and lacks a portion of them. The DNA gave D and trimming, while V, J and clone size come from that table. The sample gives roughly 97,000 clones, less than 90% of which show up once; roughly 4.6% is in the top ten. The germline V gene encodes CDR1 MGHRA and CDR2 YSYEKL. This CDR3 contains 16 residues. V was clipped by 1 base and J by 0 bases, with 10 bases between them.

This chain uses TRBV4-1 with TRBJ2-1; D might be TRBD1 (5 bases). Sequencing was done on a sample of peripheral blood. The sequence was collected from a human donor in a cohort sampled during active COVID-19. As DNA, the CDR3 is TGCGCCAGCAGCCAAGCGACAGCCCGCTCCTACAATGAGCAGTTCTTC. Protein: CASSQATARSYNEQFF.